The 27 T cell receptor beta chains given below trace back to one sample, sequenced in a study of blood T cell repertoires in COVID-19. The method was immunoSEQ multiplex PCR; TCRdb's version includes in-frame clones alone and lacks a portion of them. The sample has a few hundred thousand clones, around 89% seen once. The sequencing sample was made of peripheral blood. The receptors were sampled from a woman aged 55-69 years with COVID-19, enrolled during active disease.

This sequence joins TRBV19 and TRBJ1-4, with a possible D match to TRBD1 (6 bases). Germline V lookup: CDR1 LNHDA, CDR2 SQIVND (reference sequence). V gave up 7 bases and J gave up 4 bases, with 16 bases separating them. The CDR3 extends over 15 amino acids. In nucleotides, the CDR3 is TGTGCCAGTAACTCAGGGGCAGGGAGTAATGAAAAACTGTTTTTT. It is translated as CASNSGAGSNEKLFF.

The chain links TRBV12-3 or TRBV12-4 to TRBJ2-5; D perhaps matches TRBD1 (6 bases). This CDR3 spans 13 amino acids. Trimming cost V 6 bases and J 2 bases, with 10 bases left between them. The CDR3, as DNA: TGTGCCAGCAGCCCGGACAGACAAGAGACCCAGTACTTC. Its protein product is CASSPDRQETQYF.

The chain joins TRBV27 to TRBJ1-4, with a weak D call TRBD1 (6 bases). With 8 bases removed from V and 6 bases from J, the gap between germline ends came to 10 bases. This CDR3 spans 12 amino acids. CDR1 is MNHEY, CDR2 SMNVEV, per germline (reference sequence). CDR3 in DNA: TGTGCCAGCTCAAAGGGGGATGAAAAACTGTTTTTT. This encodes CASSKGDEKLFF.

This clone occurred once. The rearrangement joins TRBV18 to TRBJ1-3, with D tentatively TRBD1 (6 bases). The CDR3 is 13 residues long. Trimming pared 6 bases from V and 4 bases from J, leaving 10 bases between. Germline V gene sequence: CDR1 KGHSH, CDR2 LQKENI. In DNA form, the CDR3 reads TGTGCCAGCTCGCCTGGACAGGGAAACACCATATATTTT. It specifies CASSPGQGNTIYF.

V is TRBV19 and J is TRBJ1-5, with 7 bases that match TRBD1. Germline V gene lookup returns CDR1 LNHDA and CDR2 SQIVND (reference sequence). The CDR3 sequence is 15 residues long. Losses at the gene ends were 1 base for V and 9 bases for J; bases not matched to a gene: 9. The CDR3 nucleotides read TGTGCCAGTAGTATAGGGCAGGGGGACCTATGGCCCCAGCATTTT. Protein product: CASSIGQGDLWPQHF.

The V and J genes are TRBV9 and TRBJ2-3; TRBD2 might be the D (5 bases). The ends were cut back, 5 bases at V and 0 bases at J, with 13 bases in the middle. The CDR3 runs 15 residues. Germline V gene sequence: CDR1 SGDLS, CDR2 YYNGEE. For the CDR3, the DNA is TGTGCCAGCAGTGATGGACTTTCAAGCACAGATACGCAGTATTTT. Its translation: CASSDGLSSTDTQYF. The full variable domain, with the rest looked up from reference TRBV9 and TRBJ2-3, is DSGVTQTPKHLITATGQRVTLRCSPRSGDLSVYWYQQSLDQGLQFLIQYYNGEERAKGNILERFSAQQFPDLHSELNLSSLELGDSALYFCASSDGLSSTDTQYFGPGTRLTVL.

The V and J genes are TRBV6-2 or TRBV6-3 and TRBJ2-3; TRBD2 matches 11 bases. CDR1 is MNHEY, CDR2 SVGEGT, per germline. The CDR3 loop spans 17 amino acids. The junction had 6 bases not matched to a gene; V was cut back by 2 bases and J by 2 bases. Here the CDR3 reads CASSYVSGGATTDTQYF. The CDR3 DNA reads TGTGCCAGCAGTTACGTTAGCGGGGGGGCAACCACAGATACGCAGTATTTT.

This clone was seen just once. This chain uses TRBV10-3 with TRBJ2-7; D might be TRBD1 (5 bases). CDR1 is ENHRY, CDR2 SYGVKD, per germline. Trimming shortened V by 5 bases and J by 1 base, and 9 bases separated the two germline ends. The CDR3 runs 13 residues. CDR3 bases: TGTGCCATCAGTTTCCAGGGTTCCTACGAGCAGTACTTC. It yields the protein CAISFQGSYEQYF.

This chain connects TRBV21-1 to TRBJ1-4; the D call of TRBD1 is as the table states it, not checked on the DNA. TRBV21-1 is assigned pseudogene status. This CDR3 contains 19 residues. The DNA for the CDR3 is TGTGCCAGCAGCCCCTTTTCCGGGACAGGGGGTTCATATAATGAAAAACTGTTTTTT. Translation gives CASSPFSGTGGSYNEKLFF.

This clone was detected only a few times. This chain connects TRBV4-1 to TRBJ1-5, with 7 nucleotides matching TRBD1. The trim removed 0 bases at V and 7 bases at J, leaving 12 bases unmatched. This CDR3 is 17 amino acids long. The germline V gene encodes CDR1 MGHRA and CDR2 YSYEKL. CDR3 nucleotide sequence: TGCGCCAGCAGCCAAGATGCGGGGCAGGGGGTATGGCAGCCCCAGCATTTT. Its translation is CASSQDAGQGVWQPQHF.

The V call is TRBV7-2, the J call TRBJ2-7; a possible D gene is TRBD2 (5 bases). Germline V gene lookup returns CDR1 SGHTA and CDR2 FQGNSA. This CDR3 is built from 15 residues. The V end lost 5 bases, the J end lost 4 bases, and 18 bases lay between the germline ends. The CDR3 here is CASSTSFGNQYEQYF. CDR3 nucleotides: TGTGCCAGCAGCACGTCGTTCGGGAACCAGTACGAGCAGTACTTC.

The chain joins TRBV11-3 to TRBJ2-2; 7 bases align to TRBD1. The J segment lost 2 bases and the V segment lost 6 bases, leaving 6 bases of the junction unmatched. Germline CDR1 is SGHNT and CDR2 is YENEEA. CDR3 length: 15 amino acids. CDR3 in amino acids: CASRAGTENTGELFF. CDR3 bases: TGTGCCAGCAGGGCCGGGACAGAAAACACCGGGGAGCTGTTTTTT.

The chain is built from TRBV2 and TRBJ1-5, with D unclear. The CDR3 is made up of 15 amino acids. Germline V gene sequence: CDR1 SNHLY, CDR2 FYNNEI. Trimming removed 6 bases at V and 4 bases at J, with 16 bases between. The CDR3 region has the DNA TGTGCCAGCAGCGTGGACGGGAGATGGAATCAGCCCCAGCATTTT. This translates into CASSVDGRWNQPQHF.

This clone has only one observation. V usage is TRBV7-2 and J usage is TRBJ1-5; D is possibly TRBD1 (5 bases). This CDR3 has 13 amino acids. Trimming took 5 bases from V and 3 from J, leaving 8 bases between them. The germline V gene has CDR1 SGHTA and CDR2 FQGNSA. Written as DNA, the CDR3 is TGTGCCAGCAGCCTGGGGCCCAATCAGCCCCAGCATTTT. Its translation: CASSLGPNQPQHF. The whole variable domain, remainder taken from reference TRBV7-2 and TRBJ1-5, is GAGVSQSPSNKVTEKGKDVELRCDPISGHTALYWYRQSLGQGLEFLIYFQGNSAPDKSGLPSDRFSAERTGGSVSTLTIQRTQQEDSAVYLCASSLGPNQPQHFGDGTRLSIL.

This clone was seen ten or more times. This chain joins TRBV25-1 and TRBJ2-7; D perhaps matches TRBD2 (6 bases). Looked up from germline, CDR1 is MGHDK and CDR2 is SYGVNS. Trimming took 4 bases from V and 2 from J, leaving 9 bases between them. The CDR3 length is 13 residues. This chain's CDR3 is CASSGGTPYEQYF. The CDR3 DNA is TGTGCCAGCAGTGGGGGGACTCCCTACGAGCAGTACTTC.

This clone was seen more than once but under ten times. The chain is built from TRBV5-1 and TRBJ1-2; 10 positions match TRBD1. V gave up 4 bases and J gave up 7 bases; unmatched junction bases: 10. The germline V gene encodes CDR1 SGHRS and CDR2 YFSETQ. The CDR3 loop spans 15 amino acids. The CDR3 loop is CASSPRQGAASGYTF. In DNA, the CDR3 is TGCGCCAGCAGCCCACGACAGGGGGCTGCGTCTGGCTACACCTTC.

V gene TRBV12-5 combines with J gene TRBJ2-1; 7 bases line up with TRBD1. This CDR3 has 14 residues. Germline CDR1 is LGHNT and CDR2 is FRNRAP. J gave up 9 bases and V 1 base, and 6 bases lay outside the gene matches. DNA of the CDR3: TGTGCTAGTGGTTTGGGACAGGGTAGTGGTGAGCAGTTCTTC. It is translated as CASGLGQGSGEQFF. Using reference TRBV12-5 and TRBJ2-1 for the parts outside the CDR3, the full variable domain is DARVTQTPRHKVTEMGQEVTMRCQPILGHNTVFWYRQTMMQGLELLAYFRNRAPLDDSGMPKDRFSAEMPDATLATLKIQPSEPRDSAVYFCASGLGQGSGEQFFGPGTRLTVL.

The CDR3 loop reads CASSALAFANTGELFF. CDR3 DNA sequence: TGTGCCAGTAGTGCCCTAGCGTTCGCGAACACCGGGGAGCTGTTTTTT. The chain recombines TRBV19 with TRBJ2-2; D perhaps matches TRBD2 (6 bases). Trimming shortened V by 5 bases and J by 0 bases, and 13 bases separated the two germline ends. This CDR3 is 16 amino acids long. The germline gives CDR1 LNHDA, CDR2 SQIVND (reference sequence).

The chain is built from TRBV6-4 and TRBJ1-1; D is perhaps TRBD1 (6 bases). V was clipped by 3 bases and J by 4 bases, with 15 bases between them. The CDR3 has 15 residues. Germline values: CDR1 MRHNA, CDR2 SNTAGT. The CDR3 DNA reads TGTGCCAGCAGTGAATCAGGGGCTGTGGGCACTGAAGCTTTCTTT. Translated: CASSESGAVGTEAFF.

The chain is built from TRBV4-2 and TRBJ1-4, with a weak D call TRBD1 (5 bases). Germline CDR1 reads LGHNA; CDR2 reads YNFKEQ. Trimming removed 4 bases at V and 3 bases at J, with 24 bases between. The CDR3 is 19 residues long. DNA of the CDR3: TGTGCCAGCAGCCGAGACCCGATAGGGGTCGGTGAAGCTAATGAAAAACTGTTTTTT. Translation: CASSRDPIGVGEANEKLFF.

This clone was recorded only once. The rearrangement joins TRBV10-2 to TRBJ1-1; D may be TRBD1 (5 bases). The CDR3 is made up of 17 amino acids. V lost 6 bases and J 2 bases, leaving 22 bases between the germline ends. Germline V lookup: CDR1 WSHSY, CDR2 SAAADI. The chain's CDR3 is CASRVMGGGLSNTEAFF. DNA for the CDR3: TGCGCCAGCAGAGTTATGGGGGGAGGTTTAAGTAACACTGAAGCTTTCTTT.

The chain couples TRBV6-2 or TRBV6-3 to TRBJ2-3; 7 nucleotides align to TRBD1. The CDR3 sequence is 15 residues long. Germline V gene sequence: CDR1 MNHEY, CDR2 SVGEGT. V gave up 0 bases and J gave up 2 bases; unmatched junction bases: 2. The CDR3: CASSYSGQNTDTQYF. CDR3 coding DNA: TGTGCCAGCAGTTACTCGGGACAGAACACAGATACGCAGTATTTT.

This clone was observed a few times. The chain couples TRBV7-9 to TRBJ2-7, with 8 bases aligning to TRBD1. This CDR3 is built from 15 residues. V shed 1 base, J shed 7 bases, and the junction held 9 bases outside the gene matches. The germline CDR1 and CDR2 sequences are SEHNR and FQNEAQ (reference sequence). The CDR3 is CASSLGGRGQDEQYF. As DNA, the CDR3 is TGTGCCAGCAGCTTAGGAGGCAGGGGGCAGGATGAGCAGTACTTC. The complete variable domain, with remaining parts taken from reference TRBV7-9 and TRBJ2-7, reads DTGVSQNPRHKITKRGQNVTFRCDPISEHNRLYWYRQTLGQGPEFLTYFQNEAQLEKSRLLSDRFSAERPKGSFSTLEIQRTEQGDSAMYLCASSLGGRGQDEQYFGPGTRLTVT.

The chain links TRBV5-4 to TRBJ2-3; D might be TRBD1 (6 bases). Trimming took off 7 bases at V and 0 bases at J, with 12 bases between the two ends. CDR3 length equals 14 residues. Germline CDR1 reads SGHNT; CDR2 reads YYREEE (reference sequence). The CDR3 sequence is CASGAQGSTDTQYF. DNA for the CDR3: TGTGCCAGCGGAGCGCAGGGGAGCACAGATACGCAGTATTTT.

This clone was detected a few times. The chain carries TRBV5-1 and TRBJ2-2; 10 nucleotides agree with TRBD2. Unmatched junction bases numbered 6, after V lost 3 bases and J lost 4 bases. CDR1 is SGHRS, CDR2 YFSETQ, per germline. This CDR3 region has 16 residues. DNA of the CDR3: TGCGCCAGCAGCTGGGCCGGGACTAGCGCCACCGGGGAGCTGTTTTTT. Its protein is CASSWAGTSATGELFF.

V usage is TRBV5-4 and J usage is TRBJ2-2; D is possibly TRBD1 (6 bases). In germline, CDR1 is SGHNT, CDR2 YYREEE (reference sequence). This CDR3 contains 18 residues. Between the trimmed V and J ends, which lost 4 bases and 8 bases, there was a span of 27 bases. Here the CDR3 DNA reads TGTGCCAGCAGCCGTGGGTTTATGCGGCAGGGGATAGGAGGGGAGCTGTTTTTT. Amino acids: CASSRGFMRQGIGGELFF.

The chain couples TRBV5-4 to TRBJ1-2, with 8 bases lining up with TRBD1. Germline CDR1 is SGHNT and CDR2 is YYREEE (reference sequence). The junction had 9 bases not matched to a gene; V was cut back by 0 bases and J by 8 bases. This CDR3 is built from 15 residues. This CDR3 reads CASSLGTGPGGGYTF. CDR3 DNA: TGTGCCAGCAGCTTGGGGACAGGGCCCGGGGGGGGCTACACCTTC.